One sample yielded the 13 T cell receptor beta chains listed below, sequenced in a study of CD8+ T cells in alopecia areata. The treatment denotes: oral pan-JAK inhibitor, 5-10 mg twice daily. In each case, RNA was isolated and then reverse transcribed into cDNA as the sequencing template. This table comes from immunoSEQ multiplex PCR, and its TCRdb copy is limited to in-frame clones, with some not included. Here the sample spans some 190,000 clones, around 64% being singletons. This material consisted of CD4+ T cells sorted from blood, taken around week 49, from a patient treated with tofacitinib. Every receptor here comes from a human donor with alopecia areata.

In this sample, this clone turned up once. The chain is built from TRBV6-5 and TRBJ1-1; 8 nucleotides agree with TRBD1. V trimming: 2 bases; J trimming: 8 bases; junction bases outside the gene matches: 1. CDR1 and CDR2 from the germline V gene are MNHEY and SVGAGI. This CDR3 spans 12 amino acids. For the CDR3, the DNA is TGTGCCAGCAGTTACGGACAGGGCGAAGCTTTCTTT. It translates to CASSYGQGEAFF.

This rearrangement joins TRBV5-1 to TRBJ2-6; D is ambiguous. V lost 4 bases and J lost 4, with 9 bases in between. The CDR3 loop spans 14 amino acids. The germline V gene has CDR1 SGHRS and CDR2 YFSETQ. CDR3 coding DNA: TGCGCCAGCAGCAGGGATGCCGGGGCCAACGTCCTGACTTTC. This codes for CASSRDAGANVLTF.

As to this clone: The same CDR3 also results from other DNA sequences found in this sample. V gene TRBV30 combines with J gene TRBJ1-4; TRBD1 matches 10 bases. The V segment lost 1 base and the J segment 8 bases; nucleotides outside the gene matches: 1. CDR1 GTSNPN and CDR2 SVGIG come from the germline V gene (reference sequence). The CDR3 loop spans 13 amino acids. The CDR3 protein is CAWSGQGAEKLFF. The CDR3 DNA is TGTGCCTGGAGTGGACAGGGGGCGGAAAAACTGTTTTTT. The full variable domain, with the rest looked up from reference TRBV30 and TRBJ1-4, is SQTIHQWPATLVQPVGSPLSLECTVEGTSNPNLYWYRQAAGRGLQLLFYSVGIGQISSEVPQNLSASRPQDRQFILSSKKLLLSDSGFYLCAWSGQGAEKLFFGSGTQLSVL.

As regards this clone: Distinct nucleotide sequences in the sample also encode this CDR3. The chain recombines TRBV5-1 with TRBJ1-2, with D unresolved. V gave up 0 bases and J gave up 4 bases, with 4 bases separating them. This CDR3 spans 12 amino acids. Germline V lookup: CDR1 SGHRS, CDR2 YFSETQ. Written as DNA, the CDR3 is TGCGCCAGCAGCTTGGACACCTATGGCTACACCTTC. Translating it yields CASSLDTYGYTF.

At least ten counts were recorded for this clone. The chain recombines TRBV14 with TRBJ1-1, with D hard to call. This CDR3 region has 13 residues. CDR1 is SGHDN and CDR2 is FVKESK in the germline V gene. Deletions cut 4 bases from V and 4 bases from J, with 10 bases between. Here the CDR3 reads CASSPFVATEAFF. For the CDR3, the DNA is TGTGCCAGCAGCCCCTTCGTGGCCACTGAAGCTTTCTTT.

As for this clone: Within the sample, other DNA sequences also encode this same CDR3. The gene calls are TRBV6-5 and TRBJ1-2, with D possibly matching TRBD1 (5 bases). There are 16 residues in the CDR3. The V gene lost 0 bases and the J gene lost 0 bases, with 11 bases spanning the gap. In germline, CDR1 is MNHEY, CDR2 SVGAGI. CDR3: CASSYSAGSSNYGYTF. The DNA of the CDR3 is TGTGCCAGCAGTTACTCTGCAGGGAGTTCTAACTATGGCTACACCTTC.

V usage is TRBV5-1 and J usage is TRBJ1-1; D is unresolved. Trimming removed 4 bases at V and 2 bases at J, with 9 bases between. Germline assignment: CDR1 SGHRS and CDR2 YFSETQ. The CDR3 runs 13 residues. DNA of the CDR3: TGCGCCAGCAGCGCAACAGCTAACACTGAAGCTTTCTTT. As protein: CASSATANTEAFF.

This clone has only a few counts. The CDR3 region has the DNA TGCGCCAGCAGGTACCGGACGGCGAACACCGGGGAGCTGTTTTTT. Protein: CASRYRTANTGELFF. The V call is TRBV5-1, the J call TRBJ2-2; no clear D. Germline CDR1 is SGHRS and CDR2 is YFSETQ. Trimming took off 5 bases at V and 0 bases at J, with 11 bases between the two ends. The CDR3 loop spans 15 amino acids.

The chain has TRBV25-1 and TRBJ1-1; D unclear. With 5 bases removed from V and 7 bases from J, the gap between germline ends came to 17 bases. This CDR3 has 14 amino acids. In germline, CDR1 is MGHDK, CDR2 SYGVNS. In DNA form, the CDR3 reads TGTGCCAGCAGTAAACCTCCCCCGATGGGTGAAGCTTTCTTT. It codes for CASSKPPPMGEAFF.

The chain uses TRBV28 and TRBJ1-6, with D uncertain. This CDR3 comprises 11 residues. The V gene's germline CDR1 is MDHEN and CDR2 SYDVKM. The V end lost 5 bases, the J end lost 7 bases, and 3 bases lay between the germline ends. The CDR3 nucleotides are TGTGCCAGCAGTCGGAATTCACCCCTCCACTTT. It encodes CASSRNSPLHF.

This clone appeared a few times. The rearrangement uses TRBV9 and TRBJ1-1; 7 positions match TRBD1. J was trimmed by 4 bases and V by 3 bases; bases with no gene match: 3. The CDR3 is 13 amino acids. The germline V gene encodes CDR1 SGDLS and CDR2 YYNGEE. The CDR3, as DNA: TGTGCCAGCAGCGGGACAGGCATCACTGAAGCTTTCTTT. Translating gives CASSGTGITEAFF.

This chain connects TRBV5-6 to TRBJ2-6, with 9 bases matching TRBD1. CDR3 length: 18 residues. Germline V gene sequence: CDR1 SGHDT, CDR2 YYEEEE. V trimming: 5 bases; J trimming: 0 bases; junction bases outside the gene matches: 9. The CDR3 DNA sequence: TGTGCCAGCAGGGATACGGGACAGGGACTCTCTGGGGCCAACGTCCTGACTTTC. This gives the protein CASRDTGQGLSGANVLTF.

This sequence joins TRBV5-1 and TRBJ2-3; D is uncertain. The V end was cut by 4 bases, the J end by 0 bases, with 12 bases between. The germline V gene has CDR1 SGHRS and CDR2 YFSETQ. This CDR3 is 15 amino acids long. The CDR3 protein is CASSARTTSTDTQYF. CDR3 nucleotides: TGCGCCAGCAGCGCCCGGACGACCAGCACAGATACGCAGTATTTT.